The table lists the clone carrying this T cell receptor beta chain with a few counts. The source of the sample is a study of vaccination and CD4 T cells after COVID-19. Background on the study: The post-COVID sampling time was a median 101 days after diagnosis, ranging from 35 to 161. Sampling that followed vaccination took place a median 72 days after dose two, within a range of 14 to 241.

From the PCR reads, TCRdb called clonotypes with MiXCR, one entry per CDR3 protein. Of more than 35,000 distinct CDR3 sequences listed, 36% are singletons. The CDR3 has 16 residues. CDR1 and CDR2 (germline): MNHEY, SMNVEV (reference sequence). V was clipped by 0 bases and J by 0 bases, with 9 bases between them. Specified time point: late sampling 161 to 241 days after vaccination in three convalescent patients. This clonotype was obtained from a human donor who had recovered from COVID-19. The source was CD4+ T cells from blood, collected about 7 months after SARS-CoV-2 vaccination. V and J are TRBV27 and TRBJ2-1; no reliable D call. The CDR3 bases are TGTGCCAGCAGTTTATCTTTACGTAGCTCCTACAATGAGCAGTTCTTC. Its translation is CASSLSLRSSYNEQFF.